The 8 T cell receptor beta chains presented below share a single source sample, sequenced in a study of blood T cell repertoires in COVID-19. Profiling relied on immunoSEQ multiplex PCR, and the TCRdb table lists in-frame clones only, not all of them. The sample lists 200,000 or so clones; more than 65% were seen once. The sample consisted of PBMCs or T cells enriched from blood (not recorded which). The receptors stem from a man aged 40-55 years who had recovered from COVID-19.

This chain uses TRBV19 with TRBJ1-1; TRBD1 might be the D (6 bases). Germline V gene sequence: CDR1 LNHDA, CDR2 SQIVND (reference sequence). Trimming removed 6 bases at V and 3 bases at J, with 8 bases between. The CDR3 has 12 residues. CDR3 sequence: CASRKGDTEAFF. The DNA of the CDR3 is TGTGCCAGTAGGAAGGGGGACACTGAAGCTTTCTTT.

The J gene is TRBJ1-1, the V gene TRBV18; 9 positions agree with TRBD1. After removal of 6 bases from V and 6 bases from J, the junction contained 8 bases not matched to a gene. The CDR3 loop spans 14 amino acids. CDR1 is KGHSH, CDR2 LQKENI, per germline. The CDR3 here is CASSLDRGSAEAFF. CDR3 coding DNA: TGTGCCAGCTCCCTGGACAGGGGCTCCGCTGAAGCTTTCTTT.

This clone was detected only once. The CDR3 protein is CAVRSGGSGNTIYF. The CDR3 bases are TGTGCCGTTAGGTCCGGGGGCTCTGGAAACACCATATATTTT. The chain carries TRBV2 and TRBJ1-3, with a weak D call TRBD1 (5 bases). The CDR3 spans 14 residues. Germline values: CDR1 SNHLY, CDR2 FYNNEI. V was clipped by 11 bases and J by 0 bases, with 14 bases between them.

J is TRBJ2-1 and V is TRBV30, with 12 bases that match TRBD1. Per the germline V gene, CDR1 is GTSNPN and CDR2 is SVGIG (reference sequence). This CDR3 is built from 15 residues. V lost 0 bases, J lost 8 bases, and 5 bases stayed unmatched. CDR3 DNA: TGTGCCTGGAGTGTCCGGGACAGGGGGCTCTATGAGCAGTTCTTC. This codes for CAWSVRDRGLYEQFF.

The chain joins TRBV6-5 to TRBJ1-1, with unresolved D. V lost 6 bases to trimming and J lost 3 bases, with 14 bases between them. Germline values: CDR1 MNHEY, CDR2 SVGAGI. This CDR3 is built from 14 residues. The CDR3 reads CASSPAETYTEAFF. In DNA, the CDR3 is TGTGCCAGCAGCCCCGCAGAAACCTACACTGAAGCTTTCTTT.

This rearrangement joins TRBV6-4 to TRBJ1-5; tentatively, D is TRBD1 (6 bases). Germline values: CDR1 MRHNA, CDR2 SNTAGT. Trimming took off 6 bases at V and 0 bases at J, with 18 bases between the two ends. The CDR3 contains 17 residues. The CDR3 DNA reads TGTGCCAGCAGAGAGACAGGTAGATTGGATAGCAATCAGCCCCAGCATTTT. Protein: CASRETGRLDSNQPQHF.

The V call is TRBV18, the J call TRBJ2-1; no reliable D call. V was trimmed by 3 bases and J by 10 bases, leaving 13 bases between them. CDR3 size: 13 residues. Germline CDR1 KGHSH, CDR2 LQKENI. The CDR3: CASSPGGGKEQFF. Written as DNA, the CDR3 is TGTGCCAGCTCACCCGGCGGTGGTAAAGAGCAGTTCTTC.

This clone was recorded a few times. The chain links TRBV28 to TRBJ1-2; 12 positions agree with TRBD1. This CDR3 comprises 15 residues. J was trimmed by 4 bases and V by 5 bases; bases with no gene match: 5. Germline CDR1 and CDR2: MDHEN and SYDVKM. This chain's CDR3 is CASSRPGQGAYGYTF. The CDR3 DNA reads as TGTGCCAGCAGTCGCCCGGGACAGGGGGCCTATGGCTACACCTTC.